The 10 T cell receptor beta chains reported below all come from one sample, sequenced in a study of metastatic and nonmetastatic thyroid tumors. Thyroid surgery was preceded by no treatment in any patient. Via MiXCR, TCRdb re-called the PCR reads. Here the sample spans about 24,000 clones, around 21% being singletons. The sequenced sample was blood. Receptor source: a male donor with papillary thyroid cancer or a benign thyroid nodule (not recorded which). Some clones in this sample may be carry-over from other donors' samples.

This clone was detected many times. The chain employs TRBV4-2 and TRBJ2-1, with 7 bases lining up with TRBD1. In germline, CDR1 is LGHNA, CDR2 YNFKEQ. V was pared by 5 bases and J by 2 bases, with 9 bases of the junction left unmatched. The CDR3 sequence is 16 residues long. The CDR3 sequence is CASSSRDRATYNEQFF. The CDR3 coding sequence is TGTGCCAGCAGCAGCAGAGACAGGGCCACCTACAATGAGCAGTTCTTC.

This clone occurred a few times. V usage is TRBV6-1 and J usage is TRBJ1-5; D unclear. Trimming stripped 6 bases from V and 12 bases from J, with 27 bases between. CDR1 and CDR2 from the germline V gene are MNHNS and SASEGT. CDR3 length equals 16 residues. In DNA, the CDR3 is TGTGCCAGCAGGGAATCGGTGGCAGGCTACAATCAACACCAGCATTTT. This sequence encodes CASRESVAGYNQHQHF.

This clone was seen only once. The chain is built from TRBV20-1 and TRBJ2-7; possible D gene TRBD2, 5 bases. Germline V gives CDR1 DFQATT, CDR2 SNEGSKA (reference sequence). Trimming stripped 5 bases from V and 0 bases from J, with 8 bases between. The CDR3 has 12 residues. The CDR3 region has the DNA TGCAGTGCTGGACTGATCTCCTACGAGCAGTACTTC. Encoded protein: CSAGLISYEQYF.

The table lists this clone with many counts. CDR3 region: CASSRRGEKLFF. The CDR3 DNA sequence: TGTGCCAGCAGTCGCCGAGGAGAAAAACTGTTTTTT. The rearrangement links TRBV28 to TRBJ1-4; D is unresolved. The ends were cut back, 5 bases at V and 8 bases at J, with 9 bases in the middle. The CDR3 runs 12 residues. Germline-derived CDR1 and CDR2 are MDHEN and SYDVKM.

The chain carries TRBV30 and TRBJ1-6, with TRBD1 as a possible D gene (6 bases). The ends were cut back, 1 base at V and 4 bases at J, with 11 bases in the middle. CDR1 and CDR2 from the germline V gene are GTSNPN and SVGIG (reference sequence). The CDR3 contains 15 residues. In DNA form, the CDR3 reads TGTGCCTGGAGTGGGGACACCCAATATAATTCACCCCTCCACTTT. Amino acid sequence: CAWSGDTQYNSPLHF.

V is TRBV4-1 and J is TRBJ2-7; maybe TRBD2 (5 bases). The germline CDR1 and CDR2 sequences are MGHRA and YSYEKL. With 0 bases removed from V and 2 bases from J, the gap between germline ends came to 8 bases. The CDR3 length is 14 residues. Here the CDR3 reads CASSQDLGAYEQYF. The CDR3 DNA is TGCGCCAGCAGCCAAGATTTGGGAGCCTACGAGCAGTACTTC.

A few counts support this clone. The chain's CDR3 is CASSEAAGGGYNEQFF. The CDR3, as DNA: TGTGCCAGCAGTGAAGCAGCGGGAGGGGGGTACAATGAGCAGTTCTTC. The rearrangement uses TRBV6-1 and TRBJ2-1; TRBD2 matches 10 bases. In germline, CDR1 is MNHNS, CDR2 SASEGT. The CDR3 runs 16 residues. V trimming: 0 bases; J trimming: 4 bases; junction bases outside the gene matches: 3.

The CDR3 loop reads CASSSGWVPGNTEAFF. The CDR3 DNA reads as TGTGCCAGCAGCTCAGGCTGGGTTCCGGGCAACACTGAAGCTTTCTTT. The chain combines TRBV5-8 with TRBJ1-1; D not resolved. CDR3 length equals 16 residues. From germline, CDR1 is SGHTS and CDR2 YDEGEE. The V end was cut by 3 bases, the J end by 2 bases, with 17 bases between.

The rearrangement links TRBV6-1 to TRBJ2-2; D is tentatively TRBD1 or TRBD2 (5 bases each). Germline CDR1 reads MNHNS; CDR2 reads SASEGT. V was trimmed by 4 bases and J by 1 base, leaving 16 bases between them. The CDR3 contains 17 residues. The CDR3 coding sequence is TGTGCCAGCAGTGGGCGTTTGGGGACGGTGAACACCGGGGAGCTGTTTTTT. Protein product: CASSGRLGTVNTGELFF.

By sample share, this clone is medium-sized. The chain recombines TRBV6-2 or TRBV6-3 with TRBJ2-4; no definite D call. V was clipped by 8 bases and J by 8 bases, with 13 bases between them. In germline, CDR1 is MNHEY, CDR2 SVGEGT. The CDR3 loop spans 12 amino acids. The DNA for the CDR3 is TGTGCCAGCTCAAGGGATTGGGACATTCAGTACTTC. It codes for CASSRDWDIQYF.